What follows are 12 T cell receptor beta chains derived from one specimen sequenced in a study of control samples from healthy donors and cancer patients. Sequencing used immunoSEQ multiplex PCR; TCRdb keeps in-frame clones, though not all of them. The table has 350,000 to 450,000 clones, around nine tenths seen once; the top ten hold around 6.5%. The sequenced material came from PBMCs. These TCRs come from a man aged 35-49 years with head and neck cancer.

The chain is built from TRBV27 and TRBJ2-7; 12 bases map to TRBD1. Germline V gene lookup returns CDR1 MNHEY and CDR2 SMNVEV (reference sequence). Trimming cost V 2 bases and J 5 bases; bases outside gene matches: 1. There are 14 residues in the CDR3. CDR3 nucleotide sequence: TGTGCCAGCAGTTTAGGGACAGGGGGCAACGAGCAGTACTTC. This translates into CASSLGTGGNEQYF.

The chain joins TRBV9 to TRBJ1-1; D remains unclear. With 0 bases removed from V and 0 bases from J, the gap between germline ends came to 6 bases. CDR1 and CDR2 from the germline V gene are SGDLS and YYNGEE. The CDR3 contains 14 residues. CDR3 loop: CASSVGNLNTEAFF. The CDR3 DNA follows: TGTGCCAGCAGCGTAGGCAACCTGAACACTGAAGCTTTCTTT.

DNA of the CDR3: TGTGCCAGCAGTTTGGAGGGACTAGCTCCAGATACGCAGTATTTT. Protein: CASSLEGLAPDTQYF. This chain connects TRBV27 to TRBJ2-3, with TRBD2 matching 9 bases. CDR1 is MNHEY, CDR2 SMNVEV, per germline (reference sequence). This CDR3 comprises 15 residues. Losses at the gene ends were 3 bases for V and 4 bases for J; bases not matched to a gene: 5.

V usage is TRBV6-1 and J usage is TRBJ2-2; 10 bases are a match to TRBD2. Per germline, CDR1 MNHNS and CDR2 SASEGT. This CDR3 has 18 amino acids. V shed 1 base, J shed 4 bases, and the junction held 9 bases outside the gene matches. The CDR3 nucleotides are TGTGCCAGCAGTGAAGTTCTAGCGGGGGCACTTAGCACCGGGGAGCTGTTTTTT. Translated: CASSEVLAGALSTGELFF.

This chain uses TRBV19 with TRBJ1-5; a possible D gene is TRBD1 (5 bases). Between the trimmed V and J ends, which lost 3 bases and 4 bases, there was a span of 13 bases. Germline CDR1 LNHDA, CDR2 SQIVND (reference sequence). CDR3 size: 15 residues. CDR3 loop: CASSMMEAGNQPQHF. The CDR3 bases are TGTGCCAGTAGTATGATGGAAGCAGGGAATCAGCCCCAGCATTTT.

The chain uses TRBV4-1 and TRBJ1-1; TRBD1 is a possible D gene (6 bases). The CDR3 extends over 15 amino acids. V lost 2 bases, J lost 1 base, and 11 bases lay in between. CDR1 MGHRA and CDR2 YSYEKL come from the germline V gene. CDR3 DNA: TGCGCCAGCAGCCAAAGTGGACAGAGGAACACTGAAGCTTTCTTT. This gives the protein CASSQSGQRNTEAFF.

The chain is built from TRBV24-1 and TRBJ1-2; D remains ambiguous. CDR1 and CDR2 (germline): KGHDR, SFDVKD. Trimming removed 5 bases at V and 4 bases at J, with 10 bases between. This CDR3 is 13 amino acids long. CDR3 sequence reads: CATSVSESYGYTF. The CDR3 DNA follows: TGTGCCACCAGTGTATCCGAAAGCTATGGCTACACCTTC.

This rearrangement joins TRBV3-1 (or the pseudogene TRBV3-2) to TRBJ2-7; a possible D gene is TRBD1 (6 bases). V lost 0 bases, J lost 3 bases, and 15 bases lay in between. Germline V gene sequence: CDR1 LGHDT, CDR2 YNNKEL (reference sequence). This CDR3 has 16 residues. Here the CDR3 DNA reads TGTGCCAGCAGCCAAGATCGGGCCAGGGGAAACTACGAGCAGTACTTC. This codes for CASSQDRARGNYEQYF.

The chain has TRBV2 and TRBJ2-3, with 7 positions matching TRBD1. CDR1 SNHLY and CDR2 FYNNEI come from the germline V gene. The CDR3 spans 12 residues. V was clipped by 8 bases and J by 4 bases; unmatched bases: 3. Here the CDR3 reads CASGDSPDTQYF. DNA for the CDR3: TGTGCCAGCGGGGACAGTCCAGATACGCAGTATTTT.

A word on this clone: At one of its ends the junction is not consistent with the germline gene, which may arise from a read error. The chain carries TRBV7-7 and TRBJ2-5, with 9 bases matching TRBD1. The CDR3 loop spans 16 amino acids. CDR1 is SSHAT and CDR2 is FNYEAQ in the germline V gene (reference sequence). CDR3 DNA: TGTGCTAGCAGCTTAGGGGGGACAGGGTTAGGAGAGACCCAGTACTTC. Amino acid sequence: CASSLGGTGLGETQYF.

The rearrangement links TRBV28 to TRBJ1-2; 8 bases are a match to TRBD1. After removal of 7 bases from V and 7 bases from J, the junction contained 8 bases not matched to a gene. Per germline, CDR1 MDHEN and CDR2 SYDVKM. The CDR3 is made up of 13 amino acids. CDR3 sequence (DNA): TGTGCCAGCACTACAGGGGGAACGGGTGGCTACACCTTC. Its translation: CASTTGGTGGYTF.

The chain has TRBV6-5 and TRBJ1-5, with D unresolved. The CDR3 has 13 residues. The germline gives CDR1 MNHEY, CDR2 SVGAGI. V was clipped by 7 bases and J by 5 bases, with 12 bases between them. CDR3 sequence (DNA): TGTGCCAGCATCAGAGGCCCGGATCAGCCCCAGCATTTT. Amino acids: CASIRGPDQPQHF.